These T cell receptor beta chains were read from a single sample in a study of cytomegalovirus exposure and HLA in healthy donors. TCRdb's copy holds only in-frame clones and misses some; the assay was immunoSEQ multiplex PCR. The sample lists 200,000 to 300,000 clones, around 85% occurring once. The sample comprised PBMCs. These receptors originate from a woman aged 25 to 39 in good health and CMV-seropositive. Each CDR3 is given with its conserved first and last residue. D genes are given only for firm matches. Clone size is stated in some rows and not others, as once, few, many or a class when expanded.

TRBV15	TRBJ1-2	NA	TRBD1	CATSRVGQGHGYTF	TGTGCCACCAGCAGAGTGGGACAGGGGCATGGCTACACCTTC
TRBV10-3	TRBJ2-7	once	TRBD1	CAIRVGQITYEQYF	TGTGCCATTAGAGTGGGACAGATCACCTACGAGCAGTACTTC
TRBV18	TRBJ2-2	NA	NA	CASSLNTGELFF	TGTGCCAGCTCACTAAACACCGGGGAGCTGTTTTTT
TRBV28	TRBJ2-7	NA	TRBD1	CASSLNRGREQYF	TGTGCCAGCAGTTTGAATAGGGGGCGAGAGCAGTACTTC
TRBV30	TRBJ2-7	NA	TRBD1	CAWSETGEQYF	TGTGCCTGGAGTGAGACAGGGGAGCAGTACTTC
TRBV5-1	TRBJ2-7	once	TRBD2	CASSFGGGGAYEQYF	TGCGCCAGCAGCTTTGGGGGGGGAGGCGCCTACGAGCAGTACTTC
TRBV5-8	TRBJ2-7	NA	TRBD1	CASRAAGTGSSEQYF	TGTGCCAGCAGAGCCGCCGGGACAGGGTCCAGCGAGCAGTACTTC
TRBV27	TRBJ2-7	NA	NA	CASSTRTLNPIYEQYF	TGTGCCAGCAGTACTCGGACACTTAATCCCATCTACGAGCAGTACTTC
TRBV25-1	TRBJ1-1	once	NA	CASSEEGTGSYSTEAFF	TGTGCCAGCAGTGAGGAGGGCACCGGGTCCTACAGCACTGAAGCTTTCTTT
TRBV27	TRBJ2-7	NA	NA	CASSTGPTPYEQYF	TGTGCCAGCAGTACAGGGCCTACTCCCTACGAGCAGTACTTC
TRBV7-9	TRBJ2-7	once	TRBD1	CASSPPRDRGDEQYF	TGTGCCAGCAGCCCGCCTCGGGACAGGGGAGACGAGCAGTACTTC
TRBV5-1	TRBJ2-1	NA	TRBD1	CASSPGDRGKSNEQFF	TGCGCCAGCAGCCCCGGGGACAGAGGAAAGTCCAATGAGCAGTTCTTC
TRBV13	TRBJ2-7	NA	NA	CASSPGVDSDEQYF	TGTGCCAGCAGCCCCGGTGTAGACTCGGACGAGCAGTACTTC
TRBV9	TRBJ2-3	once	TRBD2	CASSATSGRARSTDTQYF	TGTGCCAGCAGCGCAACTAGCGGGAGGGCTCGGAGCACAGATACGCAGTATTTT
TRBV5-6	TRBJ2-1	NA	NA	CASSQTGGGSYNEQFF	TGTGCCAGCAGTCAAACAGGGGGGGGCTCCTACAATGAGCAGTTCTTC
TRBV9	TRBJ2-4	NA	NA	CASSVTDSSPYSF	TGTGCCAGCAGCGTTACGGACAGTTCTCCCTATTCGTTC
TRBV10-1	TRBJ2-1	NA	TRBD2	CASSVLPGTSGRQFF	TGCGCCAGCAGCGTCCTACCCGGGACTAGCGGGAGACAGTTCTTC
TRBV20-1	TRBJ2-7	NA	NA	CSARDENEQYF	TGCAGTGCTAGAGATGAGAACGAGCAGTACTTC
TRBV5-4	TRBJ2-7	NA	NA	CASSLSTAAPFYEQYF	TGTGCCAGCAGCTTATCGACAGCAGCCCCTTTCTACGAGCAGTACTTC
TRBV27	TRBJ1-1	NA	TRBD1	CASRSTGATEAFF	TGTGCCAGCAGGTCGACAGGGGCCACTGAAGCTTTCTTT
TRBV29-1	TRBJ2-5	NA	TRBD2	CSAIWAGVETQYF	TGCAGCGCCATCTGGGCGGGAGTGGAGACCCAGTACTTC
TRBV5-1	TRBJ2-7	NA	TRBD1	CASSDGTGYEQYF	TGCGCCAGCAGCGACGGGACAGGTTACGAGCAGTACTTC
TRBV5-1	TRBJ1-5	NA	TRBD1	CASRLGTDNQPQHF	TGCGCCAGCAGGCTTGGGACAGATAATCAGCCCCAGCATTTT
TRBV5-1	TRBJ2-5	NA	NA	CASSPGTAQETQYF	TGCGCCAGCAGCCCGGGGACTGCACAAGAGACCCAGTACTTC
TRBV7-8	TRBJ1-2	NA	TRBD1	CASSLTQGEYHGYTF	TGTGCCAGCAGCTTAACGCAGGGGGAATATCATGGCTACACCTTC
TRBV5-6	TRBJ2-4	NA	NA	CASSLGEAIQYF	TGTGCCAGCAGCTTGGGAGAGGCTATTCAGTACTTC
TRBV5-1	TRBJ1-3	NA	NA	CASSFSGGRPGPGNTIYF	TGCGCCAGCAGCTTTTCGGGGGGACGCCCTGGGCCTGGAAACACCATATATTTT
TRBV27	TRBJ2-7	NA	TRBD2	CASSSWTSGRYEQYF	TGTGCCAGCAGTTCCTGGACTAGCGGGAGATACGAGCAGTACTTC
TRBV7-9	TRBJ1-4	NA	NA	CASSPPPGGAEKTNEKLFF	TGTGCCAGCAGCCCCCCCCCGGGGGGGGCAGAGAAAACTAATGAAAAACTGTTTTTT
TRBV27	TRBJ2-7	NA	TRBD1	CASGTGGTYEQYF	TGTGCCAGCGGGACAGGGGGAACCTACGAGCAGTACTTC
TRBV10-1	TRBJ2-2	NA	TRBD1	CASRGQGSGELFF	TGCGCCAGCAGGGGACAGGGGTCCGGGGAGCTGTTTTTT
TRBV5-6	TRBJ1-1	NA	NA	CASSLIQGAGEAFF	TGTGCCAGCAGCCTGATCCAAGGGGCCGGGGAAGCTTTCTTT
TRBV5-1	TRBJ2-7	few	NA	CASSETYEQYF	TGCGCCAGCAGCGAGACCTACGAGCAGTACTTC
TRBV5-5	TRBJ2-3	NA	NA	CASSLEVSTPDTQYF	TGTGCCAGCAGCTTGGAGGTTAGCACCCCAGATACGCAGTATTTT
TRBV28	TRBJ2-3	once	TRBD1	CASSLGGQGNTDTQYF	TGTGCCAGCAGTTTAGGGGGACAGGGCAACACAGATACGCAGTATTTT
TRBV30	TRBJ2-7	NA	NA	CAWSASGSYEQYF	TGTGCCTGGAGTGCCTCGGGGAGCTACGAGCAGTACTTC
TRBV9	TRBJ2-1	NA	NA	CASSWGGGAGDEQFF	TGTGCCAGCAGCTGGGGAGGGGGAGCCGGCGATGAGCAGTTCTTC
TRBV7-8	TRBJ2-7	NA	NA	CASSFRGYEQYF	TGTGCCAGCAGCTTTCGAGGGTACGAGCAGTACTTC
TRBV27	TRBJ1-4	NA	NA	CASSLSGTNEKLFF	TGTGCCAGCAGTTTGTCGGGAACTAATGAAAAACTGTTTTTT
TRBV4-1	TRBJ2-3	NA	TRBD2	CASSQDGTSGSLPILTDTQYF	TGCGCCAGCAGCCAAGATGGGACTAGCGGGAGCCTTCCCATTCTCACAGATACGCAGTATTTT
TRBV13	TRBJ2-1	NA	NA	CASSPPPEGLGNEQFF	TGTGCCAGCAGCCCCCCCCCTGAGGGTTTAGGGAATGAGCAGTTCTTC
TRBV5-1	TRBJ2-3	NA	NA	CASSPTGDFADTQYF	TGCGCCAGCAGCCCAACCGGGGACTTTGCGGATACGCAGTATTTT
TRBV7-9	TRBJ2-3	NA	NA	CASSPPRGNTDTQYF	TGTGCCAGCAGCCCGCCCCGCGGGAACACAGATACGCAGTATTTT
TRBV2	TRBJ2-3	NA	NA	CASSQGAGTQYF	TGTGCCAGCAGCCAAGGGGCGGGGACGCAGTATTTT
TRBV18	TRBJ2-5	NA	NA	CASSPPEAVQETQYF	TGTGCCAGCTCACCACCGGAGGCAGTACAAGAGACCCAGTACTTC
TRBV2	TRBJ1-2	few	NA	CASSESSRDGYTF	TGTGCCAGCAGTGAATCCTCCAGGGATGGCTACACCTTC
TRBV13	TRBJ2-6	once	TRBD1	CASSSRTGGANVLTF	TGTGCCAGCAGCTCCCGGACAGGTGGGGCCAACGTCCTGACTTTC
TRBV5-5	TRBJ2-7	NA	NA	CASSLVRGSNAYEQYF	TGTGCCAGCAGCTTGGTACGGGGTAGTAACGCCTACGAGCAGTACTTC
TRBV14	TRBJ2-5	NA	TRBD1	CASSPTGVRLRETQYF	TGTGCCAGCAGCCCGACAGGGGTTCGGCTACGCGAGACCCAGTACTTC
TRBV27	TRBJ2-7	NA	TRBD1	CASSSGQQPFQYF	TGTGCCAGCAGTTCGGGACAGCAGCCCTTCCAGTACTTC
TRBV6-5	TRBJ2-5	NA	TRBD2	CASSPRTRRETQYF	TGTGCCAGCAGTCCAAGGACTAGAAGGGAGACCCAGTACTTC
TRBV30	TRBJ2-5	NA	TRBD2	CACNGGQETQYF	TGTGCCTGTAACGGGGGGCAAGAGACCCAGTACTTC
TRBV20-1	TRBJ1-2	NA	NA	CSAQNRDGYTF	TGCAGTGCCCAAAACAGGGATGGCTACACCTTC
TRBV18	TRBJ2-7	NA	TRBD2	CASSPTSGPSSYEQYF	TGTGCCAGCTCACCGACTAGCGGGCCCAGCTCCTACGAGCAGTACTTC
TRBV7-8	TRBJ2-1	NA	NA	CASSLGASPAYNEQFF	TGTGCCAGCAGCTTAGGGGCCAGCCCGGCCTACAATGAGCAGTTCTTC